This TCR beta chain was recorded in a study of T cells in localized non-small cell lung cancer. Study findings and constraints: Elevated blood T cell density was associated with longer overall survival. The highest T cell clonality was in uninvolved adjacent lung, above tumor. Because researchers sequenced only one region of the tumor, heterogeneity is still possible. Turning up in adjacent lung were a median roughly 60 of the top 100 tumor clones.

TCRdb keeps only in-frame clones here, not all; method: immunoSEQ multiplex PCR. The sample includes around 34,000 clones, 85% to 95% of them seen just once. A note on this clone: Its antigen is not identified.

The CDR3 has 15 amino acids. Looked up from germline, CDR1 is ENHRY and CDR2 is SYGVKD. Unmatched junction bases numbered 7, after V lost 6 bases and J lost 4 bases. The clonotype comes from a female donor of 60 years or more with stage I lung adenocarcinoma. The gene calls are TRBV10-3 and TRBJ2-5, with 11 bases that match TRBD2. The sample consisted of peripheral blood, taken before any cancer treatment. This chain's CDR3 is CAIRAGLAGGETQYF. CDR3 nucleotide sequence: TGTGCCATCAGGGCTGGACTAGCGGGCGGAGAGACCCAGTACTTC.